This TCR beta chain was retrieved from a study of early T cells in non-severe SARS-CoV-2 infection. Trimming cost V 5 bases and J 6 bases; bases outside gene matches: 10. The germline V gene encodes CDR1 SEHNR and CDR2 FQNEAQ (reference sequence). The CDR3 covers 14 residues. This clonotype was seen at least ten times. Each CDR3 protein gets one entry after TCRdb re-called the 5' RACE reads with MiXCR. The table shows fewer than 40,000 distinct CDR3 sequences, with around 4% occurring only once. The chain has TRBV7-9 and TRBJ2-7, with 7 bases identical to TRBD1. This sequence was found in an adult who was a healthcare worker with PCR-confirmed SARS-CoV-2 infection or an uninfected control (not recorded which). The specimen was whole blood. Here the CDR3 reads CASSPRYPGGEQYF. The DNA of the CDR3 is TGTGCCAGCAGCCCACGGTATCCAGGGGGCGAGCAGTACTTC.